One and the same sample provided the 14 T cell receptor beta chains below, sequenced in a study of identical twins. TCRdb independently ran MiXCR on the 5' RACE reads; one entry per CDR3 protein. The table lists 450,000 or so distinct CDR3 sequences, roughly an eighth of them singletons. The data were also submitted as part of a second study, on yellow fever vaccine responses in identical twins.

Sequences were obtained from CD4+ T cells sorted from blood. These receptors were obtained from a woman younger than 30 in good health.

This clonotype was detected a few times. The rearrangement uses TRBV6-2 or TRBV6-3 and TRBJ2-5; the D gene is possibly TRBD1 (5 bases). CDR1 is MNHEY, CDR2 SVGEGT, per germline. The CDR3 consists of 12 residues. The V end lost 5 bases, the J end lost 8 bases, and 12 bases lay between the germline ends. The chain's CDR3 is CASSRQFGTQYF. The CDR3 bases are TGTGCCAGCAGTCGACAGTTTGGTACCCAGTACTTC.

V is TRBV9 and J is TRBJ2-3; TRBD2 is a possible D gene (5 bases). The V end was cut by 0 bases, the J end by 0 bases, with 17 bases between. This CDR3 contains 18 residues. The V gene's germline CDR1 is SGDLS and CDR2 YYNGEE. DNA of the CDR3: TGTGCCAGCAGCGTAGACCACGGGGAGTGGGATAGCACAGATACGCAGTATTTT. Its protein product is CASSVDHGEWDSTDTQYF.

This rearrangement joins TRBV28 to TRBJ1-1; no reliable D call. V was shortened by 5 bases and J by 0 bases, with 10 bases between the two germline ends. CDR1 MDHEN and CDR2 SYDVKM come from the germline V gene. The CDR3 length is 14 residues. CDR3 sequence (DNA): TGTGCCAGCAGTACGGCACAGCTGAACACTGAAGCTTTCTTT. It yields the protein CASSTAQLNTEAFF.

V usage is TRBV19 and J usage is TRBJ2-7; maybe TRBD2 (6 bases). The CDR3 loop spans 14 amino acids. With 2 bases removed from V and 0 bases from J, the gap between germline ends came to 8 bases. Per the germline V gene, CDR1 is LNHDA and CDR2 is SQIVND (reference sequence). This CDR3 reads CASSIRESSYEQYF. CDR3 DNA sequence: TGTGCCAGTAGTATACGGGAGAGCTCCTACGAGCAGTACTTC.

This clonotype showed up many times. V usage is TRBV5-1 and J usage is TRBJ2-3, with 12 bases fitting TRBD2. Losses at the gene ends were 0 bases for V and 2 bases for J; bases not matched to a gene: 1. Germline V CDR1 and CDR2: SGHRS, YFSETQ. This CDR3 spans 16 amino acids. CDR3 loop: CASSLGTSGDTDTQYF. CDR3 nucleotides: TGCGCCAGCAGCTTGGGGACTAGCGGGGACACAGATACGCAGTATTTT.

The CDR3 DNA reads TGTGCCAGCAGTTTCAGTCAGGTCGGAAGGCAGCCCCAGCATTTT. Encoded protein: CASSFSQVGRQPQHF. The chain uses TRBV28 and TRBJ1-5; D gene unclear. From germline, CDR1 is MDHEN and CDR2 SYDVKM. This CDR3 is built from 15 residues. V lost 3 bases and J 7 bases, leaving 16 bases between the germline ends.

The CDR3 loop is CASSLSGQGHQETQYF. CDR3 nucleotides: TGTGCCAGCAGTTTATCCGGACAGGGTCATCAAGAGACCCAGTACTTC. The chain recombines TRBV28 with TRBJ2-5; TRBD1 aligns across 8 bases. The CDR3 extends over 16 amino acids. V was pared by 1 base and J by 2 bases, with 6 bases of the junction left unmatched. The germline V gene encodes CDR1 MDHEN and CDR2 SYDVKM.

In this sample, this clonotype turned up many times. The rearrangement uses TRBV29-1 and TRBJ1-2; D may be TRBD1 (5 bases). This CDR3 comprises 12 residues. The germline V and J ends were trimmed by 7 bases and 5 bases, with 14 bases remaining between them. Germline CDR1 SQVTM, CDR2 ANQGSEA. CDR3 loop: CSGWRQPYGYTF. In DNA, the CDR3 is TGCAGCGGTTGGAGACAGCCTTATGGCTACACCTTC.

This clonotype was seen a few times. The chain employs TRBV29-1 and TRBJ1-1, with TRBD1 as a possible D gene (6 bases). This CDR3 region has 12 residues. Between the trimmed V and J ends, which lost 4 bases and 6 bases, there was a span of 12 bases. Per germline, CDR1 SQVTM and CDR2 ANQGSEA. The CDR3 nucleotides are TGCAGCGTTGGGGGGCTAGGCCCTGAAGCTTTCTTT. Protein product: CSVGGLGPEAFF.

This clonotype was seen a handful of times. The genes are TRBV10-2 and TRBJ2-3; no definite D call. The CDR3 extends over 15 amino acids. Trimming took 7 bases from V and 1 from J, leaving 15 bases between them. Looked up from germline, CDR1 is WSHSY and CDR2 is SAAADI. CDR3 protein: CASTLRVQGTDTQYF. The CDR3 nucleotides are TGCGCCAGCACCCTTAGGGTCCAGGGCACAGATACGCAGTATTTT.

This clonotype was seen more than once but under ten times. V gene TRBV20-1 combines with J gene TRBJ2-6; D remains ambiguous. The CDR3 loop spans 13 amino acids. Trimming pared 0 bases from V and 5 bases from J, leaving 5 bases between. Germline CDR1 is DFQATT and CDR2 is SNEGSKA (reference sequence). DNA for the CDR3: TGCAGTGCTAGAGATCCACGGGCCAACGTCCTGACTTTC. This encodes CSARDPRANVLTF.

The gene calls are TRBV28 and TRBJ1-5; D is unclear. V dropped 3 bases and J dropped 7 bases, with 16 bases sitting between them. CDR3 length: 15 amino acids. Germline V lookup: CDR1 MDHEN, CDR2 SYDVKM. CDR3 in amino acids: CASSFVGPGNQPQHF. Here the CDR3 DNA reads TGTGCCAGCAGTTTCGTTGGGCCGGGGAACCAGCCCCAGCATTTT.

There are a few counts of this clonotype. The CDR3 nucleotides are TGTGCCAGCAGTGATTCCGGGACAGGGAATTCACCCCTCCACTTT. Protein product: CASSDSGTGNSPLHF. The J gene is TRBJ1-6, the V gene TRBV25-1; TRBD1 agrees at 9 bases. Per germline, CDR1 MGHDK and CDR2 SYGVNS. Trimming at V came to 3 bases and at J to 7 bases, leaving 4 bases not matched to a gene. The CDR3 has 15 amino acids. Full variable domain (outside the CDR3, taken from reference TRBV25-1 and TRBJ1-6): EADIYQTPRYLVIGTGKKITLECSQTMGHDKMYWYQQDPGMELHLIHYSYGVNSTEKGDLSSESTVSRIRTEHFPLTLESARPSHTSQYLCASSDSGTGNSPLHFGNGTRLTVT.

This clonotype was observed a handful of times. The chain carries TRBV27 and TRBJ2-7; D unresolved. Germline CDR1 MNHEY, CDR2 SMNVEV (reference sequence). The CDR3 length is 13 residues. Trimming removed 3 bases from V and 3 bases from J, with 9 bases in between. The CDR3 loop is CASSFATNYEQYF. CDR3 DNA: TGTGCCAGCAGTTTTGCTACCAACTACGAGCAGTACTTC.